In this sample, the clone carrying this T cell receptor beta chain turned up many times. Then a second PCR, running roughly 6 to 11 cycles, was carried out with a sample-barcoded 5' primer and a J-beta primer mix. TCRdb reanalysed the 5' RACE reads using MiXCR and keeps one entry per CDR3 protein. The sample includes 550,000 to 650,000 distinct CDR3 sequences, roughly 30% seen only once; the top ten take roughly 14%. With 6 bases removed from V and 4 bases from J, the gap between germline ends came to 13 bases. The V gene's germline CDR1 is DFQATT and CDR2 SNEGSKA (reference sequence). This CDR3 has 13 residues. The entry originates in a study of blood T cells in healthy people across ages.

Sequencing was done on a sample of blood. The rearrangement uses TRBV20-1 and TRBJ1-5; tentative D call: TRBD1 (5 bases). The source is a woman at least 80 years old in good health. The DNA for the CDR3 is TGCAGTGCCCGACAAGGGGTAAATCAGCCCCAGCATTTT. Translating it yields CSARQGVNQPQHF.